Below, 26 T cell receptor beta chains from the same sample are listed, as sequenced in a study of CD8+ T cells in alopecia areata. Treatment reported: oral pan-JAK inhibitor, 5-10 mg twice daily. Reverse transcription of extracted RNA yielded cDNA, which provided the sequencing template. Repertoires were generated with immunoSEQ multiplex PCR, while TCRdb's copy carries only in-frame clones and drops some. This sample has about 200,000 clones, with roughly 60% found just once. The starting material was CD4+ T cells sorted from blood, obtained at week 24, from a patient treated with tofacitinib. The receptors were sampled from a human donor with alopecia areata.

V is TRBV6-5 and J is TRBJ1-2; the D gene is possibly TRBD1 (5 bases). With 2 bases removed from V and 8 bases from J, the gap between germline ends came to 12 bases. This CDR3 has 13 residues. In germline, CDR1 is MNHEY, CDR2 SVGAGI. The CDR3 sequence: CASSYTPWGGYTF. The CDR3 DNA sequence: TGTGCCAGCAGTTACACCCCGTGGGGCGGCTACACCTTC.

The J gene is TRBJ2-2, the V gene TRBV7-2; D is unresolved. V was cut by 6 bases and J by 0 bases, with 8 bases left in between. Germline V gene sequence: CDR1 SGHTA, CDR2 FQGNSA. The CDR3 is 14 residues long. This CDR3 is CASSSRSNTGELFF. In DNA form, the CDR3 reads TGTGCCAGCAGTTCTAGGTCGAACACCGGGGAGCTGTTTTTT.

The chain has TRBV7-2 and TRBJ1-6; D uncertain. Germline V gene lookup returns CDR1 SGHTA and CDR2 FQGNSA. This CDR3 has 18 residues. The V end lost 5 bases, the J end lost 6 bases, and 23 bases lay between the germline ends. The CDR3 is CASSPPRIGGRANSPLHF. In nucleotides, the CDR3 is TGTGCCAGCAGCCCGCCCCGAATCGGAGGGCGCGCTAATTCACCCCTCCACTTT. The full variable domain, completed using reference TRBV7-2 and TRBJ1-6, is GAGVSQSPSNKVTEKGKDVELRCDPISGHTALYWYRQSLGQGLEFLIYFQGNSAPDKSGLPSDRFSAERTGGSVSTLTIQRTQQEDSAVYLCASSPPRIGGRANSPLHFGNGTRLTVT.

The chain joins TRBV6-1 to TRBJ1-2, with 7 bases identical to TRBD1. This CDR3 spans 13 amino acids. Trimming took 6 bases from V and 5 from J; bases not matched to a gene: 6. Per germline, CDR1 MNHNS and CDR2 SASEGT. The CDR3 DNA is TGTGCCAGCAGACAGGGGTCGCAATATGGCTACACCTTC. It is translated as CASRQGSQYGYTF.

The chain has TRBV7-9 and TRBJ2-4; D may match TRBD1 or TRBD2 (5 bases each). This CDR3 is 16 amino acids long. The V end was cut by 1 base, the J end by 6 bases, with 16 bases between. CDR1 and CDR2 from the germline V gene are SEHNR and FQNEAQ (reference sequence). In DNA, the CDR3 is TGTGCCAGCAGCTTAGTCGGACTCTTTGGGGGAAACATTCAGTACTTC. It translates to CASSLVGLFGGNIQYF.

This chain joins TRBV18 and TRBJ2-3; no reliable D call. V lost 3 bases to trimming and J lost 2 bases, with 9 bases between them. This CDR3 region has 14 residues. The V gene's germline CDR1 is KGHSH and CDR2 LQKENI. The CDR3 bases are TGTGCCAGCTCACCCGGGCAGTACACAGATACGCAGTATTTT. Translating it yields CASSPGQYTDTQYF.

This chain joins TRBV29-1 and TRBJ2-3, with D possibly being TRBD1 (6 bases). The germline gives CDR1 SQVTM, CDR2 ANQGSEA. This CDR3 comprises 15 residues. Between the trimmed V and J ends, which lost 5 bases and 0 bases, there was a span of 15 bases. The DNA of the CDR3 is TGCAGCGTTAAGGGGGAATCTGAAAGCACAGATACGCAGTATTTT. The encoded protein is CSVKGESESTDTQYF.

The chain combines TRBV9 with TRBJ2-2, with D hard to call. The CDR3 length is 12 residues. V lost 3 bases and J lost 5, with 5 bases in between. Germline V gene sequence: CDR1 SGDLS, CDR2 YYNGEE. Here the CDR3 reads CASSGVTGELFF. The CDR3, as DNA: TGTGCCAGCAGCGGGGTTACCGGGGAGCTGTTTTTT.

The chain has TRBV10-3 and TRBJ1-1; D perhaps matches TRBD1 (5 bases). Germline V gene data show CDR1 as ENHRY and CDR2 as SYGVKD. The V and J ends lost 7 bases and 4 bases respectively, with 22 bases between them. The CDR3 has 16 residues. The CDR3 loop is CAITSGPMTASTEAFF. The CDR3 bases are TGTGCCATCACCTCGGGGCCGATGACGGCGAGCACTGAAGCTTTCTTT.

The chain links TRBV30 to TRBJ1-4; the D gene is possibly TRBD1 (5 bases). Germline V gene data show CDR1 as GTSNPN and CDR2 as SVGIG (reference sequence). This CDR3 has 15 amino acids. Trimming removed 2 bases at V and 7 bases at J, with 17 bases between. CDR3 protein: CAWSLPTGGGEKLFF. The CDR3, as DNA: TGTGCCTGGAGTTTACCGACCGGCGGGGGTGAAAAACTGTTTTTT. Full variable domain (outside the CDR3, taken from reference TRBV30 and TRBJ1-4): SQTIHQWPATLVQPVGSPLSLECTVEGTSNPNLYWYRQAAGRGLQLLFYSVGIGQISSEVPQNLSASRPQDRQFILSSKKLLLSDSGFYLCAWSLPTGGGEKLFFGSGTQLSVL.

V usage is TRBV29-1 and J usage is TRBJ1-1; no clear D. The V end lost 7 bases, the J end lost 0 bases, and 9 bases lay between the germline ends. Germline CDR1 SQVTM, CDR2 ANQGSEA. The CDR3 sequence is 12 residues long. The CDR3 here is CSGGYLNTEAFF. The DNA of the CDR3 is TGCAGCGGGGGTTATTTGAACACTGAAGCTTTCTTT.

This sequence joins TRBV5-1 and TRBJ2-1; 9 nucleotides match TRBD1. Germline CDR1 and CDR2: SGHRS and YFSETQ. This CDR3 is built from 12 residues. The J segment lost 12 bases and the V segment lost 4 bases, leaving 5 bases of the junction unmatched. The CDR3 sequence: CASSPGQGSQFF. The CDR3 coding sequence is TGCGCCAGCAGCCCAGGACAGGGGTCGCAGTTCTTC. Full variable domain (remainder filled in from reference TRBV5-1 and TRBJ2-1): KAGVTQTPRYLIKTRGQQVTLSCSPISGHRSVSWYQQTPGQGLQFLFEYFSETQRNKGNFPGRFSGRQFSNSRSEMNVSTLELGDSALYLCASSPGQGSQFFGPGTRLTVL.

CDR3 residues: CSAGRQTNTEAFF. The CDR3 nucleotides are TGCAGCGCCGGAAGACAGACGAACACTGAAGCTTTCTTT. The V and J genes are TRBV29-1 and TRBJ1-1; D may be TRBD1 (5 bases). The CDR3 covers 13 residues. Trimming cost V 7 bases and J 1 base, with 13 bases left between them. Germline V gene sequence: CDR1 SQVTM, CDR2 ANQGSEA.

There are a few counts of this clone. J is TRBJ1-2 and V is TRBV10-3; D is unclear. This CDR3 is 14 amino acids long. Germline CDR1 and CDR2: ENHRY and SYGVKD. V lost 4 bases and J 5 bases, leaving 14 bases between the germline ends. The CDR3 region is CAISAIISAYGYTF. The CDR3 DNA is TGTGCCATCAGTGCGATCATTTCTGCTTATGGCTACACCTTC.

The chain links TRBV29-1 to TRBJ2-5, with 9 bases aligning to TRBD2. The ends lost 6 bases at V and 4 bases at J; junction bases unmatched: 3. Germline V gene lookup returns CDR1 SQVTM and CDR2 ANQGSEA. The CDR3 length is 12 residues. The CDR3 nucleotides are TGCAGCGTCCTGACTAGCGGAGAGACCCAGTACTTC. Protein sequence: CSVLTSGETQYF.

The rearrangement uses TRBV27 and TRBJ1-2, with 7 nucleotides matching TRBD1. CDR1 is MNHEY, CDR2 SMNVEV, per germline (reference sequence). J was trimmed by 6 bases and V by 5 bases; bases with no gene match: 6. The CDR3 extends over 13 amino acids. CDR3 nucleotide sequence: TGTGCCAGCAGTCTGAGGGGGCGGAATGGCTACACCTTC. Protein product: CASSLRGRNGYTF.

This clone has only one observation. V is TRBV10-1 and J is TRBJ1-1; D is perhaps TRBD1 (5 bases). Trimming stripped 6 bases from V and 3 bases from J, with 11 bases between. The V gene's germline CDR1 is WNHNN and CDR2 SYGVQD (reference sequence). The CDR3 covers 13 residues. The CDR3 spells CASSPRGYTEAFF. CDR3 sequence (DNA): TGCGCCAGCAGCCCCCGGGGGTACACTGAAGCTTTCTTT.

J is TRBJ2-5 and V is TRBV2; 9 bases align to TRBD1. The CDR3 totals 14 residues. Losses at the gene ends were 11 bases for V and 3 bases for J; bases not matched to a gene: 10. Germline V gene lookup returns CDR1 SNHLY and CDR2 FYNNEI. CDR3 amino acids: CAGRDRDSEETQYF. For the CDR3, the DNA is TGTGCCGGCCGGGACAGGGACTCCGAAGAGACCCAGTACTTC.

Regarding this clone: The same CDR3 also results from other DNA sequences found in this sample. The chain employs TRBV5-1 and TRBJ2-5; D is uncertain. The CDR3 has 13 residues. CDR1 and CDR2 from the germline V gene are SGHRS and YFSETQ. Trimming took 0 bases from V and 1 from J, leaving 4 bases between them. The CDR3 nucleotides read TGCGCCAGCAGCTTGGGGGTCCAAGAGACCCAGTACTTC. This sequence encodes CASSLGVQETQYF.

This clone has just one count. The gene calls are TRBV19 and TRBJ1-5; no clear D. V lost 6 bases and J 3 bases, leaving 6 bases between the germline ends. The CDR3 extends over 12 amino acids. Germline CDR1 reads LNHDA; CDR2 reads SQIVND (reference sequence). The DNA of the CDR3 is TGTGCCAGTAGAACGACCAATCAGCCCCAGCATTTT. It is translated as CASRTTNQPQHF.

This clone was recorded a few times. This sequence joins TRBV30 and TRBJ2-7; 7 bases align to TRBD1. V lost 4 bases and J lost 6; bases outside the gene matches: 12. This CDR3 is 14 amino acids long. Germline CDR1 reads GTSNPN; CDR2 reads SVGIG (reference sequence). In nucleotides, the CDR3 is TGTGCCTGGAACTCACAGGGGCCAACATCCGAGCAGTACTTC. Translating gives CAWNSQGPTSEQYF.

V usage is TRBV4-1 and J usage is TRBJ1-1; weak D call: TRBD1 (5 bases). With 0 bases removed from V and 10 bases from J, the gap between germline ends came to 12 bases. The CDR3 runs to 13 residues. Germline lookup yields CDR1 MGHRA and CDR2 YSYEKL. CDR3 sequence: CASSQDRVLGAFF. The DNA of the CDR3 is TGCGCCAGCAGCCAAGACAGGGTGTTAGGAGCTTTCTTT.

The chain uses TRBV13 and TRBJ2-1; D is possibly TRBD2 (6 bases). CDR1 and CDR2 from the germline V gene are PRHDT and FYEKMQ (reference sequence). The V gene lost 5 bases and the J gene lost 6 bases, with 20 bases spanning the gap. CDR3 length equals 16 residues. CDR3 region: CASSRLTSLRSNEQFF. The CDR3 DNA reads TGTGCCAGCAGCCGACTGACTAGTTTGCGGTCCAATGAGCAGTTCTTC.

The CDR3 DNA is TGTGCCTGCAGCGACAGGCTTACCTCCCGGGCCAACGTCCTGACTTTC. Protein product: CACSDRLTSRANVLTF. This sequence joins TRBV30 and TRBJ2-6; D is perhaps TRBD1 (6 bases). The CDR3 consists of 16 residues. CDR1 is GTSNPN, CDR2 SVGIG, per germline (reference sequence). Trimming stripped 6 bases from V and 5 bases from J, with 20 bases between.

The sample holds a few counts of this clone. The CDR3 loop reads CSVLRKSLNTEAFF. The CDR3 nucleotides are TGCAGCGTTCTGCGTAAAAGCCTGAACACTGAAGCTTTCTTT. V and J are TRBV29-1 and TRBJ1-1; D unclear. Germline values: CDR1 SQVTM, CDR2 ANQGSEA. V was shortened by 5 bases and J by 0 bases, with 13 bases between the two germline ends. CDR3 length: 14 residues. The whole variable domain, remainder taken from reference TRBV29-1 and TRBJ1-1, is SAVISQKPSRDICQRGTSLTIQCQVDSQVTMMFWYRQQPGQSLTLIATANQGSEATYESGFVIDKFPISRPNLTFSTLTVSNMSPEDSSIYLCSVLRKSLNTEAFFGQGTRLTVV.

About this clone: Other nucleotide sequences from this sample produce the same CDR3. V usage is TRBV30 and J usage is TRBJ1-1; TRBD1 aligns across 8 bases. CDR1 and CDR2 (germline): GTSNPN, SVGIG (reference sequence). CDR3 length: 13 amino acids. Trimming cost V 3 bases and J 3 bases; bases outside gene matches: 3. CDR3 residues: CAWRDRADTEAFF. The CDR3 DNA sequence: TGTGCCTGGAGGGACAGGGCGGACACTGAAGCTTTCTTT.